The clone carrying this T cell receptor beta chain was seen repeatedly, ten times or more. Its antigen is not known. The record originates from a study of CD8 T cells in ankylosing spondylitis. Making use of molecular barcodes, quantitative 5'-RACE generated TCR beta libraries. TCRdb fed the 5' RACE reads into MiXCR, producing one record per CDR3 protein. Of some 400,000 distinct CDR3 sequences in the sample, 20% to 25% were seen once. Study results and limitations: Within ankylosing spondylitis blood, a TCR beta motif made up of several highly homologous variants appeared to be characteristic. As for the disease-linked clones, they showed a CD8+ phenotype and occurred at relatively low frequencies in peripheral blood. Previous work reported some of these motif variants in the synovial fluid and blood of reactive arthritis. As reported, disease-linked clones showed significant enrichment in matched ankylosing spondylitis synovial fluid.

Germline V gives CDR1 MNHNY, CDR2 SVGAGI (reference sequence). The CDR3 runs to 13 residues. J gave up 7 bases and V 5 bases, and 3 bases lay outside the gene matches. Sequencing used blood, either unsorted or a sorted T cell fraction (not recorded which). The chain uses TRBV6-6 and TRBJ2-1; 9 bases are a match to TRBD1. The TCR originated in a male donor with ankylosing spondylitis. The CDR3 loop reads CASSNRGLNEQFF. In DNA, the CDR3 is TGTGCCAGCAGTAACAGGGGGCTGAATGAGCAGTTCTTC.